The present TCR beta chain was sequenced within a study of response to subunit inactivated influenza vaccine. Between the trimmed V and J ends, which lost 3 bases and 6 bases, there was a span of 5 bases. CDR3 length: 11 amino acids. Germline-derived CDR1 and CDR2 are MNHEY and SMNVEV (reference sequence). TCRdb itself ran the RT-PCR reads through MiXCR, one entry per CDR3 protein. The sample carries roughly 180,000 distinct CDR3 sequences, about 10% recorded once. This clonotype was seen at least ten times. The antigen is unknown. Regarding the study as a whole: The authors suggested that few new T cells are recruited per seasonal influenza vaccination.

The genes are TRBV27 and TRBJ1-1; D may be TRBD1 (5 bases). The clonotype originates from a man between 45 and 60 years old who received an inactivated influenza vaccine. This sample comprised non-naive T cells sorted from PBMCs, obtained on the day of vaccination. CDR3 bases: TGTGCCAGCAGTTTGGGGGCTGAAGCTTTCTTT. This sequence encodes CASSLGAEAFF.